The 20 T cell receptor beta chains below come from one sample, sequenced in a study. TCRdb itself ran the 5' RACE reads through MiXCR, one entry per CDR3 protein. The repertoire holds fewer than 55,000 distinct CDR3 sequences, 22% seen once, with around 4.1% in the top ten. Cells sorted as Tregs were CD4+, CD25+ and CD127-/low. Sequencing input: Tregs sorted from a lymph node. The receptor set was obtained from a female donor with breast cancer.

This clonotype was seen more than once but under ten times. V gene TRBV20-1 combines with J gene TRBJ2-2; TRBD2 agrees at 13 bases. Germline CDR1 DFQATT, CDR2 SNEGSKA (reference sequence). The CDR3 sequence is 16 residues long. Trimming took 0 bases from V and 3 from J; bases not matched to a gene: 1. The CDR3 DNA reads TGCAGTGCTAGAGAAGGACTAGCGGGAGACACCGGGGAGCTGTTTTTT. It yields the protein CSAREGLAGDTGELFF.

This clonotype has at least ten counts. CDR3 protein: CASSQLASGTGSEKLFF. CDR3 coding DNA: TGCGCCAGCAGCCAACTAGCTTCCGGGACAGGGAGTGAAAAACTGTTTTTT. The chain employs TRBV4-1 and TRBJ1-4; TRBD1 matches at 9 bases. Trimming took 2 bases from V and 7 from J; bases not matched to a gene: 11. The CDR3 has 17 residues. Germline CDR1 MGHRA, CDR2 YSYEKL.

This chain joins TRBV25-1 and TRBJ2-5; 11 positions match TRBD2. The CDR3 has 15 residues. The V segment lost 4 bases and the J segment 5 bases; nucleotides outside the gene matches: 6. Germline-derived CDR1 and CDR2 are MGHDK and SYGVNS. The chain's CDR3 is CASSGASGRQETQYF. CDR3 nucleotides: TGTGCCAGCAGTGGGGCTAGCGGGAGGCAGGAGACCCAGTACTTC.

Note on this clonotype: One end of the junction varies from germline; a read error may be responsible. The chain links TRBV10-3 to TRBJ2-4, with 8 bases aligning to TRBD1. Germline CDR1 reads ENHRY; CDR2 reads SYGVKD. The CDR3 is made up of 16 amino acids. CDR3 nucleotides: TGTGTCATCAGTGAAGGCAGGGGGCAAGTCAAAAACATTCAGTACTTC. This codes for CVISEGRGQVKNIQYF.

This clonotype appeared a single time. A much more abundant neighbour one base away suggests this may be a read error. The chain links TRBV20-1 to TRBJ2-7; the match to TRBD1 covers 9 bases. Germline assignment: CDR1 DFQATT and CDR2 SNEGSKA (reference sequence). The length of the CDR3 is 12 residues. The trim removed 5 bases at V and 7 bases at J, leaving 6 bases unmatched. The CDR3 DNA reads TGCAGTGCTCCGGACAGGGGTGAAGAGCAGTACTTC. It encodes CSAPDRGEEQYF.

This clonotype is labeled as medium-sized. V is TRBV6-5 and J is TRBJ1-2, with 11 bases fitting TRBD1. The CDR3 contains 13 residues. Trimming removed 6 bases from V and 8 bases from J; junction bases left unmatched: 5. CDR1 and CDR2 (germline): MNHEY, SVGAGI. In nucleotides, the CDR3 is TGTGCCAGCAGGTGGACAGGGGGCGAGGGCTACACCTTC. Residues: CASRWTGGEGYTF.

To note about this clonotype: One base away lies a much larger clone, so this may be a sequencing read error. V is TRBV28 and J is TRBJ2-3, with D possibly TRBD2 on 5 matching bases. Germline lookup yields CDR1 MDHEN and CDR2 SYDVKM. V gave up 2 bases and J gave up 4 bases, with 13 bases separating them. This CDR3 region has 15 residues. For the CDR3, the DNA is TGTGCCAGCAGTTTACTAGTGGGAGTCCCAGATACGCAGTATTTT. This gives the protein CASSLLVGVPDTQYF.

This clonotype was counted ten times or more. The chain has TRBV5-1 and TRBJ2-5, with D maybe TRBD2 (5 bases). The CDR3 totals 13 residues. Trimming removed 1 base at V and 4 bases at J, with 8 bases between. Germline assignment: CDR1 SGHRS and CDR2 YFSETQ. In nucleotides, the CDR3 is TGCGCCAGCAGCTTGCTGGAGGCAGAGACCCAGTACTTC. It is translated as CASSLLEAETQYF.

Regarding this clonotype: A much bigger clone sits one base away, suggesting this may be a read error. DNA for the CDR3: TGTGCCAGCAGACAAGCTGTGTTGGACAGGACTAAAAACATTCAGTACTTC. This sequence encodes CASRQAVLDRTKNIQYF. V usage is TRBV4-2 and J usage is TRBJ2-4, with TRBD1 matching 7 bases. Germline V gene sequence: CDR1 LGHNA, CDR2 YNFKEQ. This CDR3 region has 17 residues.

V gene TRBV12-3 or TRBV12-4 combines with J gene TRBJ2-3; possible D gene TRBD2, 6 bases. The CDR3 runs 14 residues. With 7 bases removed from V and 5 bases from J, the gap between germline ends came to 16 bases. The DNA for the CDR3 is TGTGCCAGCACCTATCTGGGGGGAGGAGATACGCAGTATTTT. Its protein product is CASTYLGGGDTQYF.

Notes on this clonotype: A read error may explain this, as a much larger clone is one base away. The chain joins TRBV5-6 to TRBJ2-2, with D possibly matching TRBD2 (5 bases). The CDR3 is 13 amino acids. Germline V lookup: CDR1 SGHDT, CDR2 YYEEEE. The CDR3 nucleotides read TGTGCCAGCAGCTTGGGAGCCGACGGGGAGCTGTCTTTT. As protein: CASSLGADGELSF.

This clonotype was counted many times. The genes are TRBV9 and TRBJ2-1, with 9 bases matching TRBD2. This CDR3 has 16 residues. Unmatched junction bases numbered 7, after V lost 4 bases and J lost 2 bases. Germline-derived CDR1 and CDR2 are SGDLS and YYNGEE. The CDR3, as DNA: TGTGCCAGCAGCCACTTGCGGGAGGGGACCTACAATGAGCAGTTCTTC. This translates into CASSHLREGTYNEQFF.

The rearrangement links TRBV4-1 to TRBJ1-2; 10 bases are a match to TRBD1. V trimming: 0 bases; J trimming: 0 bases; junction bases outside the gene matches: 1. CDR3 size: 16 residues. CDR1 is MGHRA, CDR2 YSYEKL, per germline. Written as DNA, the CDR3 is TGCGCCAGCAGCCAAGAGGGACAGGGGACTAACTATGGCTACACCTTC. It codes for CASSQEGQGTNYGYTF.

This clonotype was counted between two and nine times. CDR3 DNA: TGTGCCAGCACGGGACAAGCTATCTCGAACACCGGGGAGCTGTTTTTT. Translation: CASTGQAISNTGELFF. V gene TRBV27 combines with J gene TRBJ2-2, with TRBD1 as a possible D gene (6 bases). Germline-derived CDR1 and CDR2 are MNHEY and SMNVEV (reference sequence). This CDR3 comprises 16 residues. Trimming removed 7 bases at V and 0 bases at J, with 15 bases between.

This clonotype was counted only a few times. CDR3 DNA: TGTGCCACCAGCAGAGCCACTAGCGGCCTTACAGATGAGCAGTTCTTC. This gives the protein CATSRATSGLTDEQFF. The V gene is TRBV15, the J gene TRBJ2-1; TRBD2 matches 8 bases. The CDR3 has 16 amino acids. The ends lost 1 base at V and 8 bases at J; junction bases unmatched: 10. Germline lookup yields CDR1 LNHNV and CDR2 YYDKDF (reference sequence).

This clonotype was seen only a few times. V usage is TRBV5-1 and J usage is TRBJ2-1; D uncertain. The CDR3 is made up of 15 amino acids. CDR1 and CDR2 (germline): SGHRS, YFSETQ. V lost 0 bases and J lost 6, with 13 bases in between. The CDR3 DNA sequence: TGCGCCAGCAGCTTGGCCAGTCGTTCGGGCAATGAGCAGTTCTTC. This sequence encodes CASSLASRSGNEQFF.

This clonotype is medium-sized within its sample. The CDR3 protein is CASSQAAAYEQYF. The DNA for the CDR3 is TGCGCCAGCAGCCAGGCAGCTGCCTACGAGCAGTACTTC. The chain combines TRBV4-1 with TRBJ2-7; D gene uncertain. V lost 3 bases and J lost 2, with 8 bases in between. CDR1 MGHRA and CDR2 YSYEKL come from the germline V gene. The CDR3 covers 13 residues.

This clonotype was seen more than once but under ten times. The chain uses TRBV27 and TRBJ2-6, with D unclear. CDR3 length equals 14 residues. The germline V gene encodes CDR1 MNHEY and CDR2 SMNVEV (reference sequence). Trimming stripped 3 bases from V and 2 bases from J, with 5 bases between. The CDR3 DNA is TGTGCCAGCAGTTTGGGCCCTGGGGCCAACGTCCTGACTTTC. Translated: CASSLGPGANVLTF.

The chain recombines TRBV5-1 with TRBJ1-3, with 7 bases matching TRBD1. This CDR3 is built from 14 residues. The J segment lost 4 bases and the V segment lost 4 bases, leaving 5 bases of the junction unmatched. From germline, CDR1 is SGHRS and CDR2 YFSETQ. The CDR3 DNA reads as TGCGCCAGCAGCACAGGGGACTCCGGAAACACCATATATTTT. Translation gives CASSTGDSGNTIYF.

The chain couples TRBV27 to TRBJ1-5, with D hard to call. The CDR3 contains 15 residues. The germline V gene encodes CDR1 MNHEY and CDR2 SMNVEV (reference sequence). Trimming took 1 base from V and 3 from J, leaving 10 bases between them. The CDR3 coding sequence is TGTGCCAGCAGTTTATTCGGCAGGATCAATCAGCCCCAGCATTTT. Translating it yields CASSLFGRINQPQHF.